Listed below are T cell receptor beta chains from one sample, sequenced in a study of T cell responses to AZD1222 COVID-19 vaccine. Profiling relied on immunoSEQ multiplex PCR, and the TCRdb table lists in-frame clones only, not all of them. The sample has approximately 160,000 clones, around 88% seen once. Sequenced material: peripheral blood, taken on day 0 of AZD1222 vaccination. Every receptor here comes from an adult in good health. Both conserved end residues are part of each CDR3. A D gene is named only where the DNA matches it firmly. Not every row has a clone size; where given, it reads once, few, many or a size class.

v_call,clone_size,j_call,d_call,cdr3_nt,cdr3_aa
TRBV11-3,NA,TRBJ2-3,TRBD1,TGTGCCAGCAGCCGTTCACAGGGGGGTACAGATACGCAGTATTTT,CASSRSQGGTDTQYF
TRBV27,NA,TRBJ1-3,NA,TGTGCCAGCAGTGCCGGAACCCCTAACAGGTTCTCTGGAAACACCATATATTTT,CASSAGTPNRFSGNTIYF
TRBV2,NA,TRBJ2-2,NA,TGTGCCAGCAGTGAGATCAGGACCGGGGAGCTGTTTTTT,CASSEIRTGELFF
TRBV24-1,NA,TRBJ1-2,TRBD1,TGTGCCACCAGTGAATCAGGGGGCTATGGCTACACCTTC,CATSESGGYGYTF
TRBV27,NA,TRBJ1-2,NA,TGTGCCAGCAGTCTCAGGGGAACTAACTATGGCTACACCTTC,CASSLRGTNYGYTF
TRBV4-2,NA,TRBJ2-7,NA,TGTGCCAGCAGCCAAGAATCCCGGGGGTTCCTGTCCTCCTACGAGCAGTACTTC,CASSQESRGFLSSYEQYF
TRBV5-8,NA,TRBJ2-5,TRBD1,TGTGCCAGCAGCTCACAGGACAGGGGTGAAGAGACCCAGTACTTC,CASSSQDRGEETQYF
TRBV30,NA,TRBJ1-1,NA,TGTGCCTGGAGTCACATAGACCGGGGGGGGACTGAAGCTTTCTTT,CAWSHIDRGGTEAFF
TRBV7-2,NA,TRBJ1-4,TRBD1,TGTGCCAGCAGGTTAACAGGGGGAGAAAAACTGTTTTTT,CASRLTGGEKLFF
TRBV7-3,NA,TRBJ2-1,NA,TGTGCCAGCAGCTCCTTCAGGGGAGGGGACAATGAGCAGTTCTTC,CASSSFRGGDNEQFF
TRBV28,NA,TRBJ1-2,NA,TGTGCCAGCAGTTTATCGCGCTCCTATGGCTACACCTTC,CASSLSRSYGYTF
TRBV18,NA,TRBJ1-6,NA,TGTGCCAGCTCACCGGGGGGGTTCGGTAATTCACCCCTCCACTTT,CASSPGGFGNSPLHF
TRBV28,NA,TRBJ2-5,NA,TGTGCCAGCAGCCCTAGGGACTTAACAGAGACCCAGTACTTC,CASSPRDLTETQYF
TRBV27,few,TRBJ1-2,NA,TGTGCCAGCAGTTTTTTCCGGGACTATGGCTACACCTTC,CASSFFRDYGYTF
TRBV12-3/TRBV12-4,NA,TRBJ1-1,NA,TGTGCCAGCACCCGAACAGGGACTGAAGCTTTCTTT,CASTRTGTEAFF
TRBV9,NA,TRBJ1-4,NA,TGTGCCAGCAGCGTAGATGTGGGGGGGTTTGAAAAACTGTTTTTT,CASSVDVGGFEKLFF
TRBV7-2,NA,TRBJ1-3,NA,TGTGCCAGCAGCTTCGGACGCGGGGGGTCTGGAAACACCATATATTTT,CASSFGRGGSGNTIYF
TRBV19,NA,TRBJ1-2,TRBD1,TGTGCCAGTAAAGAAGGTCTGGGCAGGGGGGTTGGCTACACCTTC,CASKEGLGRGVGYTF
TRBV6-2/TRBV6-3,NA,TRBJ2-1,NA,TGTGCCAGCAGTTACAGAGGTTCCCATGAGCAGTTCTTC,CASSYRGSHEQFF
TRBV29-1,NA,TRBJ2-1,TRBD1,TGCAGCGCTGGCGACAGGGGTAATGCTGAGCAGTTCTTC,CSAGDRGNAEQFF
TRBV7-2,NA,TRBJ2-7,TRBD2,TGTGCCAGCAGGCTGAGAGCGGGAGGGCTCTCCTACGAGCAGTACTTC,CASRLRAGGLSYEQYF
TRBV6-1,NA,TRBJ1-2,NA,TGTGCCAGCAGCCCCCTGGCAGATGGCTACACCTTC,CASSPLADGYTF
TRBV7-2,few,TRBJ2-7,TRBD2,TGTGCCAGCAGCTTAGGGACTAGCGTCACCTACGAGCAGTACTTC,CASSLGTSVTYEQYF
TRBV5-8,NA,TRBJ2-1,TRBD1,TGTGCCAGCCACAAGCCCAGGGGGCCTTCCTACAATGAGCAGTTCTTC,CASHKPRGPSYNEQFF
TRBV11-2,few,TRBJ1-4,NA,TGTGCCAGCACCGAGTTAGGGGGGACGGCTAATGAAAAACTGTTTTTT,CASTELGGTANEKLFF
TRBV5-1,once,TRBJ2-2,NA,TGCGCCAGCAGTGTCGGCAGCCGAACCATTGACGGGGAGCTGTTTTTT,CASSVGSRTIDGELFF
TRBV6-5,NA,TRBJ2-5,TRBD1,TGTGCCAGCAGTCGAAAAGGGGGCTTAGGGGAGACCCAGTACTTC,CASSRKGGLGETQYF
TRBV27,few,TRBJ2-3,NA,TGTGCCAGCAGTATAAAACGAACTACCACAGATACGCAGTATTTT,CASSIKRTTTDTQYF
TRBV27,once,TRBJ2-5,TRBD2,TGTGCCAGCAGTCCCAGGACTAGCGGGAGGACCCAAGAGACCCAGTACTTC,CASSPRTSGRTQETQYF
TRBV12-5,once,TRBJ2-5,NA,TGTGCTAGTGGTTTGGTGCCTGAGACCCAGTACTTC,CASGLVPETQYF
TRBV19,once,TRBJ2-1,NA,TGTGCCAGTGGAGTAGCCGGGACCCCACCTTACAATGAGCAGTTCTTC,CASGVAGTPPYNEQFF
TRBV30,NA,TRBJ1-3,TRBD1,TGTGCCTGGACCCCTGGGACAGTGAGCTCTGGAAACACCATATATTTT,CAWTPGTVSSGNTIYF
TRBV18,few,TRBJ1-3,NA,TGTGCCAGCTCACGGGTGGGGACTGGAAACACCATATATTTT,CASSRVGTGNTIYF
TRBV28,NA,TRBJ2-5,NA,TGTGCCAGCAGTTTATCATTGACAGGACAAGAGACCCAGTACTTC,CASSLSLTGQETQYF
TRBV12-5,NA,TRBJ2-3,TRBD1,TGTGCTAGTGGTTTGTCAACCTTGGGACAGCTCCCCTACACAGATACGCAGTATTTT,CASGLSTLGQLPYTDTQYF
TRBV7-8,NA,TRBJ1-2,TRBD1,TGTGCCAGCAGCTTGACAGGGCTAAATGGCTACACCTTC,CASSLTGLNGYTF
TRBV18,NA,TRBJ2-5,TRBD2,TGTGCCAGCTCACCCCGGCTAGCGGGATCTCTGGAGACCCAGTACTTC,CASSPRLAGSLETQYF
TRBV2,NA,TRBJ1-4,TRBD1,TGTGCCAGCAGGCGGGGACAGACTAATGAAAAACTGTTTTTT,CASRRGQTNEKLFF
TRBV30,NA,TRBJ1-1,NA,TGTGCCTGGAGCCTGACAGGTTATGGCACTGAAGCTTTCTTT,CAWSLTGYGTEAFF
TRBV29-1,NA,TRBJ2-2,NA,TGCAGCGGGAGGGAAGGGATGGCCGGGGAGCTGTTTTTT,CSGREGMAGELFF
TRBV7-9,NA,TRBJ1-2,NA,TGTGCCAGCAGCCCCAGGGATGGCTATGGCTACACCTTC,CASSPRDGYGYTF
TRBV28,NA,TRBJ1-6,NA,TGTGCCAGCAGAATGGGGACCGGTTCACCCCTCCACTTT,CASRMGTGSPLHF
TRBV4-3,NA,TRBJ1-2,NA,TGCGCCAGCAGCCAAGATATGGCCTCTAACTATGGCTACACCTTC,CASSQDMASNYGYTF
TRBV19,few,TRBJ2-7,NA,TGTGCCAGTAGTGCTCAACGGGGCTACGAGCAGTACTTC,CASSAQRGYEQYF
TRBV5-4,NA,TRBJ2-3,TRBD1,TGTGCCAGCAGCGGACAGGTTTCAGATACGCAGTATTTT,CASSGQVSDTQYF
TRBV7-7,NA,TRBJ2-2,TRBD2,TGTGCTAGCAGCGTAGGGGCTAGCGGGAACACCGGGGAGCTGTTTTTT,CASSVGASGNTGELFF
TRBV5-6,NA,TRBJ1-5,NA,TGTGCCAGCAGCTTGGCCGCGGGCAATCAGCCCCAGCATTTT,CASSLAAGNQPQHF
TRBV11-3,NA,TRBJ2-7,NA,TGTGCCAGCAGCTTAAGTCGAGGCTCCTACGAGCAGTACTTC,CASSLSRGSYEQYF
TRBV27,NA,TRBJ1-2,NA,TGTGCCAGCAGTTTCGGACGGGACCGCTATGGCTACACCTTC,CASSFGRDRYGYTF
TRBV6-5,NA,TRBJ1-2,NA,TGTGCCAGCAGAACAACAGGTTACGGGAACTATGGCTACACCTTC,CASRTTGYGNYGYTF
TRBV19,NA,TRBJ1-2,TRBD1,TGTGCCAGTAGTAGCCCGGGACAGTTATATGGCTACACCTTC,CASSSPGQLYGYTF
TRBV19,NA,TRBJ1-6,TRBD1,TGTGCCAGTAGAGCCCCCCGACAGGGAACGAATTCACCCCTCCACTTT,CASRAPRQGTNSPLHF